This TCR gamma chain originates from a study of fetal and pediatric gammadelta thymocytes (dated by TCRdb to 2022 to 2024). Notes on the research overall: The bulk gammadelta thymocyte repertoires, which combined previously published data with newly generated, unpublished data, were used to reinforce a single-cell study of gammadelta thymocyte development. The bulk gammadelta thymocyte repertoires combined unpublished data with previously published data (refs 27,28). Bulk TCR repertoire data were added to increase subject numbers and strengthen the CDR3 publicity analysis. The bulk gammadelta thymocyte repertoire set covered approximately ten subjects in total, 3 fetal thymus donors and 7 pediatric thymus donors.

Thymocytes were stained with Zombie NIR viability dye plus antibodies to CD3 (UCHT1), TCRgammadelta (11F2), TCRVgamma9 (IMMU360) and TCRVdelta2 (IMMU389). From human fetal and pediatric thymuses, sorted Vgamma9Vdelta2 and nonVgamma9Vdelta2 gammadelta thymocytes were used to generate bulk TRD and TRG CDR3 repertoires separately. In Belgium, pediatric thymus tissue was obtained from children undergoing cardiac surgery. The pediatric thymus donors in the study ranged in age from roughly 1 to 11 years. Thymic cell suspensions were prepared from fetal and post-natal thymuses as described previously. Vgamma9Vdelta2 thymocytes were sorted as cells that were CD3+ gammadeltaTCR+ Vgamma9+ Vdelta2+. Cells were sorted on a FACS Aria III cell sorter (BD Biosciences). The instrument was an Illumina MiSeq. From the authors' description of their analysis: For publicity analysis, the Vgamma9Vdelta2 and nonVgamma9Vdelta2 bulk CDR3 files were merged for each subject into one combined repertoire per subject. CDR3 publicity was scored from 0 to 19 by checking each amino acid sequence across 9 single-cell datasets and some 11 bulk repertoires, using base R and dplyr. The public reads were reprocessed by TCRdb using CATT, and rows of matching DNA were later combined. For this entry, the V and J calls and clone size follow TCRdb and not the study's own pipeline. The sample table holds roughly 160 gamma-chain clones, of which roughly 6.5% were seen once. The top ten clonotypes cover roughly half of the sample.

After removal of 5 bases from V and 0 bases from J, the junction retains 4 bases not matched to a gene. Taken from the germline V gene (reference sequence), the CDR1 and CDR2 loops are GITISATS and ISYDGTV. The CDR3 covers 13 residues, taking in both the cysteine and the phenylalanine. CDR3 DNA only is kept here, 39 bases in frame from base 1. Paper-wide results and their limitations: Compared with post-natal repertoires, fetal gammadelta thymocyte repertoires were previously reported to be enriched for TRDV2, TRGV8 and TRGV9 usage, low N additions and public CDR3s.

This clone is identified as large (0.1 to 1%). It has no known antigen specificity. The sample holds no much larger clone one base away, and base qualities are not on file. The chain employs TRGV9 and TRGJ1 or TRGJ2. Sequenced input: Vgamma9Vdelta2 gamma-delta T cells from the thymus. The cell subset or site label, read with the paper, signifies: sorted CD3+gammadeltaTCR+Vgamma9+Vdelta2+ thymocytes. The TCR sequence derives from a child who underwent cardiac surgery and was recorded as healthy. The CDR3 here reads CALWVPNYYKKLF. The sequence in DNA is TGTGCCTTGTGGGTCCCGAATTATTATAAGAAACTCTTT.